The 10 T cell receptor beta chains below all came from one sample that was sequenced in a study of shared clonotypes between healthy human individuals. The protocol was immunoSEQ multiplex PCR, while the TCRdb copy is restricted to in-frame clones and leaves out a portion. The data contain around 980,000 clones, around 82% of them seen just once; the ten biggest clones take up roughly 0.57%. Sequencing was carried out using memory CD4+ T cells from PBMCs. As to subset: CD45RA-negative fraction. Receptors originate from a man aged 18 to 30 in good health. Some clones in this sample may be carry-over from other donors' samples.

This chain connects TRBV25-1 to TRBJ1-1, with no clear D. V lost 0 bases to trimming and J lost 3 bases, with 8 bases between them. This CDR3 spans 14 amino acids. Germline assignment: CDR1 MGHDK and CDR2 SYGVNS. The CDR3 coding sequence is TGTGCCAGCAGTGAATATGGCCGTTACACTGAAGCTTTCTTT. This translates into CASSEYGRYTEAFF.

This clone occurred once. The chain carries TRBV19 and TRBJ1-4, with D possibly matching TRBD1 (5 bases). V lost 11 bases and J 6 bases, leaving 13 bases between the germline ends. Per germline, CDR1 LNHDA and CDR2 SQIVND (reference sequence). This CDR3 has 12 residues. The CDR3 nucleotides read TGTGCCTCAAGTGGGGCCGATGAAAAACTGTTTTTT. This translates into CASSGADEKLFF.

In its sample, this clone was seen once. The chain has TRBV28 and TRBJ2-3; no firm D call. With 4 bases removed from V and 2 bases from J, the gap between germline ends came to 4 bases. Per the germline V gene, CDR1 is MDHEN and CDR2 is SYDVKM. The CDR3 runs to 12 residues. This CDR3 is CASSSPTDTQYF. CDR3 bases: TGTGCCAGCAGTTCCCCCACAGATACGCAGTATTTT.

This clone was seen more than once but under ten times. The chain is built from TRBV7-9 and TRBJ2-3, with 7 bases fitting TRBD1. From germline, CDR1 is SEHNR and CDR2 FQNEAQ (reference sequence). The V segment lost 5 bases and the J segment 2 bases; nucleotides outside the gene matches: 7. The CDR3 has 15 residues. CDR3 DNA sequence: TGTGCCAGCAGCCGCCCGACAGGGCCCACAGATACGCAGTATTTT. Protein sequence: CASSRPTGPTDTQYF.

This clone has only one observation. Here the CDR3 DNA reads TGTGCCAGTAAGGGCCGATCCGCTGCAACTAATGAAAAACTGTTTTTT. Its protein product is CASKGRSAATNEKLFF. This chain uses TRBV19 with TRBJ1-4; D gene ambiguous. The CDR3 is made up of 16 amino acids. V dropped 7 bases and J dropped 0 bases, with 15 bases sitting between them. Germline V gives CDR1 LNHDA, CDR2 SQIVND (reference sequence).

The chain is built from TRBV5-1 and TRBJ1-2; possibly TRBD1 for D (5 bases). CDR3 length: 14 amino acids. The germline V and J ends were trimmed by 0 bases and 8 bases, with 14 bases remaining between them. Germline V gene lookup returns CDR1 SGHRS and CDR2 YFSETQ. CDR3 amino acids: CASSLVFPRDGYTF. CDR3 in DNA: TGCGCCAGCAGCTTGGTCTTCCCCAGGGACGGCTACACCTTC.

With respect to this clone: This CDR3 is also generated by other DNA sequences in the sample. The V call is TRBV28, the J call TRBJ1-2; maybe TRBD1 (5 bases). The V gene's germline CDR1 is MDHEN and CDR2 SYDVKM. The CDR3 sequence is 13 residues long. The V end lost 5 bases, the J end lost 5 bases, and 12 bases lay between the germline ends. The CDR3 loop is CASSLGTDYGYTF. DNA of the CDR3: TGTGCCAGCAGTCTCGGGACGGATTATGGCTACACCTTC.

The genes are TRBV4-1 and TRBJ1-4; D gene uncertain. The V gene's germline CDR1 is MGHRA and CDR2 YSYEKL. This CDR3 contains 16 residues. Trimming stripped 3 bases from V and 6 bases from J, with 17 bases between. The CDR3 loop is CASSHYGRRRDEKLFF. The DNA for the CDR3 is TGCGCCAGCAGCCACTACGGACGGAGACGGGATGAAAAACTGTTTTTT.

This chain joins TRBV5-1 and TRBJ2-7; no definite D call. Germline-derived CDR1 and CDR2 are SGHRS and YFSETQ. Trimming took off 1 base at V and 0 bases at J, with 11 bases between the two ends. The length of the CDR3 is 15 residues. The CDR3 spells CASSLREGNSYEQYF. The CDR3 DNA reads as TGCGCCAGCAGCTTGCGCGAAGGGAACTCCTACGAGCAGTACTTC.

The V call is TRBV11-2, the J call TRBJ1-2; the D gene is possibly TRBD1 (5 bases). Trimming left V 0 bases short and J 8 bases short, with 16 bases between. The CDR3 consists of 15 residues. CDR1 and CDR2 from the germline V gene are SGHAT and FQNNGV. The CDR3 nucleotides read TGTGCCAGCAGCTTAGAAGGTGCAGGGTTGGGGGGCTACACCTTC. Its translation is CASSLEGAGLGGYTF.